Listed below are T cell receptor beta chains from one sample, sequenced in a study of blood T cell repertoires in COVID-19. The table came from immunoSEQ multiplex PCR; TCRdb's copy has only in-frame clones and leaves some out. The sample has roughly 200,000 clones; roughly four fifths are singletons. The sequencing input was peripheral blood. All receptors derive from a woman between 65 and 79 years old with active or convalescent COVID-19. Each CDR3 is given without its conserved first and last residue.

v_call: TRBV27
j_call: TRBJ2-7
cdr3_aa: ASSFQGLSYEQY

v_call: TRBV28
j_call: TRBJ2-2
cdr3_aa: ASSFVTAGELF

v_call: TRBV10-3
j_call: TRBJ2-3
cdr3_aa: AISGSLAGGGDTQY

v_call: TRBV5-6
j_call: TRBJ1-1
cdr3_aa: ASSFPGQDTEAF

v_call: TRBV5-6
j_call: TRBJ1-3
cdr3_aa: ASSVGTPGNTIY

v_call: TRBV9
j_call: TRBJ1-1
cdr3_aa: ASSVGGGQNTEAF

v_call: TRBV4-1
j_call: TRBJ2-1
cdr3_aa: ASSQAPRTRNNEQF

v_call: TRBV18
j_call: TRBJ2-1
cdr3_aa: ASSPPGLAGENNEQF

v_call: TRBV5-6
j_call: TRBJ2-7
cdr3_aa: ASSLEADRLFYEQY

v_call: TRBV6-5
j_call: TRBJ2-5
cdr3_aa: ASSKDRVETQY

v_call: TRBV5-1
j_call: TRBJ2-7
cdr3_aa: ASSPTSTYEQY

v_call: TRBV6-5
j_call: TRBJ2-1
cdr3_aa: ASRPTGTGGNEQF

v_call: TRBV4-1
j_call: TRBJ2-3
cdr3_aa: ASSQVSPTDTQY

v_call: TRBV6-4
j_call: TRBJ2-7
cdr3_aa: ASSEGTNYEQY

v_call: TRBV6-6
j_call: TRBJ2-1
cdr3_aa: ASSPVSPDNEQF

v_call: TRBV7-2
j_call: TRBJ1-6
cdr3_aa: ASSPSAGGSPLH

v_call: TRBV5-1
j_call: TRBJ2-3
cdr3_aa: ASRPGPLDTQY

v_call: TRBV29-1
j_call: TRBJ2-2
cdr3_aa: SVVRLAGDTGELF

v_call: TRBV7-9
j_call: TRBJ2-7
cdr3_aa: ASRSSGRAPHEQY

v_call: TRBV6-5
j_call: TRBJ1-6
cdr3_aa: ASRGTGVNSPLH

v_call: TRBV9
j_call: TRBJ2-2
cdr3_aa: ASSVAGLPGELF

v_call: TRBV30
j_call: TRBJ2-7
cdr3_aa: AWSMREEQY

v_call: TRBV7-9
j_call: TRBJ2-5
cdr3_aa: ASSLAVRASGSQETQY

v_call: TRBV19
j_call: TRBJ2-2
cdr3_aa: ASSTGLAGVQRNTGELF

v_call: TRBV6-5
j_call: TRBJ1-1
cdr3_aa: ASRPGGGTNTEAF

v_call: TRBV6-5
j_call: TRBJ2-3
cdr3_aa: ASSYLDRTDTQY

v_call: TRBV4-1
j_call: TRBJ2-2
cdr3_aa: ASSQAGGLAEFTGELF

v_call: TRBV9
j_call: TRBJ2-3
cdr3_aa: ASSVVGLAGGSDTQY

v_call: TRBV19
j_call: TRBJ1-1
cdr3_aa: ASSPRDRTEAF

v_call: TRBV15
j_call: TRBJ1-1
cdr3_aa: ATSRDWQHTEAF

v_call: TRBV9
j_call: TRBJ2-7
cdr3_aa: ASSLSVAGAYEQY

v_call: TRBV6-5
j_call: TRBJ2-2
cdr3_aa: ASSLNTGELF

v_call: TRBV12-3/TRBV12-4
j_call: TRBJ1-6
cdr3_aa: ASRLLYNSPLH

v_call: TRBV5-6
j_call: TRBJ1-2
cdr3_aa: ASSTTGGDYGYT

v_call: TRBV13
j_call: TRBJ1-6
cdr3_aa: ASSSGQRNSPLH

v_call: TRBV13
j_call: TRBJ2-2
cdr3_aa: ASSLHRNTGELF

v_call: TRBV7-3
j_call: TRBJ2-7
cdr3_aa: ASSLGGRGEQY

v_call: TRBV19
j_call: TRBJ2-7
cdr3_aa: ASSGREGSYEQY

v_call: TRBV5-5
j_call: TRBJ1-5
cdr3_aa: ASSLEGAPNQPQH

v_call: TRBV4-1
j_call: TRBJ2-1
cdr3_aa: ASSPVAGPREEQF

v_call: TRBV28
j_call: TRBJ2-1
cdr3_aa: ASSLLGAGGYNEQF

v_call: TRBV9
j_call: TRBJ1-5
cdr3_aa: ASSVGTGHQPQH

v_call: TRBV12-3/TRBV12-4
j_call: TRBJ2-7
cdr3_aa: ASSPTPGEQY

v_call: TRBV5-1
j_call: TRBJ1-1
cdr3_aa: ASSPDRGSLTEAF

v_call: TRBV6-6
j_call: TRBJ2-6
cdr3_aa: ASSLSTGLSGANVLT

v_call: TRBV27
j_call: TRBJ2-3
cdr3_aa: ASSSYGTSGTDTQY

v_call: TRBV28
j_call: TRBJ2-5
cdr3_aa: VSRDPGRGQETQY

v_call: TRBV20-1
j_call: TRBJ1-1
cdr3_aa: SARDKLEAF

v_call: TRBV5-1
j_call: TRBJ1-1
cdr3_aa: ASSLVQGEGMNTEAF

v_call: TRBV18
j_call: TRBJ2-2
cdr3_aa: ASRIQGPNTGELF

v_call: TRBV25-1
j_call: TRBJ2-2
cdr3_aa: ASSETSGQSGELF

v_call: TRBV10-2
j_call: TRBJ1-3
cdr3_aa: ASSERGRTSGNTIY

v_call: TRBV4-2
j_call: TRBJ2-7
cdr3_aa: ASSQATGTSGYEQY

v_call: TRBV28
j_call: TRBJ1-2
cdr3_aa: ASSLAPTARGYT